Following are 31 T cell receptor beta chains from one sample sequenced in a study of blood T cells in healthy people across ages. Sample-barcoded 5' priming and a J-beta primer mix drove a second PCR of 7 to 11 cycles. Using its own MiXCR run on the 5' RACE reads, TCRdb lists one record per CDR3 protein. Among 600,000 or so distinct CDR3 sequences listed, about 45% were seen once. Sequencing was carried out using blood. The receptors derive from a man at least 80 years old in good health.

This clonotype was observed at least ten times. CDR3 in amino acids: CASSQDGRKGLAYNEQFF. The CDR3 DNA reads as TGCGCCAGCAGCCAAGATGGGAGGAAGGGACTAGCGTACAATGAGCAGTTCTTC. The chain recombines TRBV4-3 with TRBJ2-1; 10 bases map to TRBD2. Germline CDR1 LGHNA, CDR2 YSLEER. The CDR3 totals 18 residues. The trim removed 0 bases at V and 4 bases at J, leaving 9 bases unmatched.

The CDR3 bases are TGCAGTGCCCTAGGGGGACTAGCGGGTGCCTCCTACAATGAGCAGTTCTTC. Translated, it gives CSALGGLAGASYNEQFF. The chain joins TRBV20-1 to TRBJ2-1; TRBD2 matches 12 bases. Germline V CDR1 and CDR2: DFQATT, SNEGSKA (reference sequence). The CDR3 runs 17 residues. V trimming: 6 bases; J trimming: 0 bases; junction bases outside the gene matches: 9.

V is TRBV6-5 and J is TRBJ2-7, with a possible D match to TRBD1 (6 bases). CDR1 is MNHEY and CDR2 is SVGAGI in the germline V gene. The length of the CDR3 is 14 residues. V was pared by 2 bases and J by 2 bases, with 10 bases between. DNA of the CDR3: TGTGCCAGCAGTTACGGCAGGGGTCCCTACGAGCAGTACTTC. Amino acid sequence: CASSYGRGPYEQYF.

The rearrangement links TRBV7-2 to TRBJ1-5, with 7 positions matching TRBD1. Germline trimming cut 4 bases from V and 5 bases from J; bases unmatched to any gene: 5. The CDR3 is 14 residues long. The germline V gene has CDR1 SGHTA and CDR2 FQGNSA. The CDR3, as DNA: TGTGCCAGCAGCTCGACAGGGCCCGATCAGCCCCAGCATTTT. This sequence encodes CASSSTGPDQPQHF.

CDR3 region: CASSLRDFAYEQYF. The CDR3 nucleotides are TGCGCCAGCAGCCTGAGGGACTTTGCCTACGAGCAGTACTTC. V gene TRBV4-3 combines with J gene TRBJ2-7, with D possibly matching TRBD2 (6 bases). This CDR3 has 14 residues. Germline-derived CDR1 and CDR2 are LGHNA and YSLEER. Trimming removed 4 bases at V and 2 bases at J, with 12 bases between.

Turning to this clonotype: The junction departs from germline at one end; a sequencing error may be responsible. V is TRBV15 and J is TRBJ2-5; tentatively, D is TRBD2 (5 bases). The germline gives CDR1 LNHNV, CDR2 YYDKDF (reference sequence). CDR3 length equals 13 residues. CDR3 residues: CATNRDRGETQYF. CDR3 sequence (DNA): TGTGCCACCAACAGAGATCGAGGGGAGACCCAGTACTTC.

The chain carries TRBV7-3 and TRBJ2-6, with a weak D call TRBD2 (5 bases). CDR1 and CDR2 (germline): SGHTA, FQGTGA. Trimming pared 5 bases from V and 2 bases from J, leaving 10 bases between. This CDR3 contains 15 residues. Here the CDR3 DNA reads TGTGCCAGCAGCCATGGAGGAACTGGGGCCAACGTCCTGACTTTC. Residues: CASSHGGTGANVLTF.

The chain uses TRBV7-2 and TRBJ2-5; 12 nucleotides align to TRBD2. The J call may be incorrect, as the DNA end agrees better with TRBJ2-7. This CDR3 contains 16 residues. The germline CDR1 and CDR2 sequences are SGHTA and FQGNSA. The CDR3 nucleotides are TGTGCCAGCAGCCTCGGGCCTAGCGGGAGGGCCAACGAGCAGTACTTC. Translation: CASSLGPSGRANEQYF.

The J gene is TRBJ2-1, the V gene TRBV24-1; D is perhaps TRBD2 (6 bases). V dropped 0 bases and J dropped 9 bases, with 17 bases sitting between them. The CDR3 consists of 16 residues. Per germline, CDR1 KGHDR and CDR2 SFDVKD. CDR3 region: CATSDLASRGSGEQFF. DNA for the CDR3: TGTGCCACCAGTGATTTGGCGAGTCGGGGGAGTGGTGAGCAGTTCTTC.

This clonotype was detected a few times. The chain recombines TRBV20-1 with TRBJ1-1; 7 positions agree with TRBD1. The V gene end was trimmed by 1 base and the J gene end by 2 bases; junction bases not matched to a gene: 4. This CDR3 is built from 14 residues. In germline, CDR1 is DFQATT, CDR2 SNEGSKA (reference sequence). The CDR3 region has the DNA TGCAGTGCTAGAGGCGGGACAGTAAACACTGAAGCTTTCTTT. Translated, it gives CSARGGTVNTEAFF.

There are a few counts of this clonotype. The rearrangement uses TRBV20-1 and TRBJ2-5; the match to TRBD2 covers 7 bases. Trimming at V came to 5 bases and at J to 5 bases, leaving 11 bases not matched to a gene. The CDR3 is 14 amino acids. Per the germline V gene, CDR1 is DFQATT and CDR2 is SNEGSKA (reference sequence). CDR3 in DNA: TGCAGTGCTGACGAGCGGGATTATAGGGAGACCCAGTACTTC. Amino acid sequence: CSADERDYRETQYF.

This clonotype was observed at least ten times. This chain's CDR3 is CASSQDRHDGSPLHF. CDR3 nucleotide sequence: TGCGCCAGCAGCCAAGATCGACATGATGGTTCACCCCTCCACTTT. The chain uses TRBV4-3 and TRBJ1-6; D is ambiguous. The CDR3 is 15 residues long. The V gene's germline CDR1 is LGHNA and CDR2 YSLEER. V was cut by 0 bases and J by 9 bases, with 12 bases left in between.

This clonotype was observed at least ten times. The chain is built from TRBV6-6 and TRBJ2-3, with TRBD2 identical over 12 bases. The germline V gene has CDR1 MNHNY and CDR2 SVGAGI (reference sequence). V gave up 6 bases and J gave up 5 bases; unmatched junction bases: 3. The CDR3 runs to 14 residues. CDR3 DNA sequence: TGTGCCAGCAGACTAGCGGGAGGCAAAGATACGCAGTATTTT. It specifies CASRLAGGKDTQYF.

There are many counts of this clonotype. V and J are TRBV6-5 and TRBJ2-6; either TRBD1 or TRBD2 may fit D (5 bases each). Germline CDR1 and CDR2: MNHEY and SVGAGI. CDR3 length: 16 residues. V lost 2 bases and J lost 1, with 9 bases in between. CDR3 bases: TGTGCCAGCAGTTACGGGGGTGGATCTGGGGCCAACGTCCTGACTTTC. Encoded protein: CASSYGGGSGANVLTF.

The rearrangement uses TRBV7-9 and TRBJ1-1, with D unresolved. The V and J ends lost 2 bases and 10 bases respectively, with 11 bases between them. From germline, CDR1 is SEHNR and CDR2 FQNEAQ (reference sequence). The CDR3 runs 12 residues. The DNA of the CDR3 is TGTGCCAGCAGCTTAAGAGCGGCGCCAGCTTTCTTT. Translation: CASSLRAAPAFF.

The J gene is TRBJ1-2, the V gene TRBV6-5; D is possibly TRBD1 (5 bases). CDR1 and CDR2 from the germline V gene are MNHEY and SVGAGI. CDR3 length equals 14 residues. V was trimmed by 6 bases and J by 0 bases, leaving 11 bases between them. The chain's CDR3 is CASRVTAPNYGYTF. In DNA form, the CDR3 reads TGTGCCAGCAGAGTGACAGCGCCTAACTATGGCTACACCTTC.

The rearrangement links TRBV7-2 to TRBJ2-7, with 9 bases lining up with TRBD2. The assigned J gene may be wrong: the sequence end matches TRBJ2-5 better. CDR3 length equals 17 residues. The germline gives CDR1 SGHTA, CDR2 FQGNSA. The CDR3 sequence: CASSSERASGMGETQYF. CDR3 bases: TGTGCCAGCAGCTCCGAGCGGGCTAGCGGGATGGGAGAGACCCAGTACTTC.

This clonotype was recorded many times. This chain joins TRBV10-3 and TRBJ2-7, with D hard to call. Germline V CDR1 and CDR2: ENHRY, SYGVKD. This CDR3 has 13 amino acids. Trimming took 9 bases from V and 2 from J, leaving 14 bases between them. CDR3: CAMSREATYEQYF. CDR3 DNA: TGTGCCATGTCCAGAGAAGCAACCTACGAGCAGTACTTC.

The gene calls are TRBV20-1 and TRBJ2-3; 10 bases map to TRBD2. The V and J ends lost 6 bases and 2 bases, in that order; junction bases with no gene match: 8. The germline gives CDR1 DFQATT, CDR2 SNEGSKA (reference sequence). CDR3 length equals 15 residues. The CDR3: CSAGKTSGSTDTQYF. The CDR3 DNA reads as TGCAGTGCGGGGAAGACTAGCGGGTCCACAGATACGCAGTATTTT.

This clonotype occurred a few times. V is TRBV15 and J is TRBJ2-5; D remains ambiguous. Trimming shortened V by 0 bases and J by 5 bases, and 16 bases separated the two germline ends. Germline CDR1 and CDR2: LNHNV and YYDKDF (reference sequence). CDR3 size: 16 residues. CDR3 in amino acids: CATSRETFQSIETQYF. The CDR3 DNA sequence: TGTGCCACCAGCAGAGAAACCTTCCAGAGTATTGAGACCCAGTACTTC.

This clonotype has a count of ten or more. V usage is TRBV6-6 and J usage is TRBJ1-1, with no clear D. CDR3 length equals 14 residues. Trimming cost V 7 bases and J 1 base, with 13 bases left between them. Germline V CDR1 and CDR2: MNHNY, SVGAGI (reference sequence). Here the CDR3 DNA reads TGTGCCAGCACCGCGGGCACGACGAACACTGAAGCTTTCTTT. This encodes CASTAGTTNTEAFF.

Only a few counts were recorded for this clonotype. The V and J genes are TRBV29-1 and TRBJ2-3; D is unclear. This CDR3 has 12 amino acids. Germline CDR1 is SQVTM and CDR2 is ANQGSEA. Deletions cut 3 bases from V and 5 bases from J, with 9 bases between. The CDR3 is CSVDLDGDTQYF. The CDR3 coding sequence is TGCAGCGTTGATTTAGATGGAGATACGCAGTATTTT.

J is TRBJ2-1 and V is TRBV29-1, with D perhaps assigned TRBD1 or TRBD2 (5 bases each). This CDR3 contains 11 residues. The germline gives CDR1 SQVTM, CDR2 ANQGSEA. Trimming shortened V by 4 bases and J by 10 bases, and 11 bases separated the two germline ends. CDR3 amino acids: CSVVRGREQFF. As DNA, the CDR3 is TGCAGCGTTGTTCGGGGACGAGAGCAGTTCTTC.

The rearrangement links TRBV5-1 to TRBJ2-1, with D perhaps TRBD2 (6 bases). V gave up 0 bases and J gave up 6 bases, with 13 bases separating them. Germline V gene sequence: CDR1 SGHRS, CDR2 YFSETQ. The CDR3 loop spans 15 amino acids. The CDR3: CASSLGTTRGNEQFF. The CDR3 DNA reads TGCGCCAGCAGCTTGGGGACTACCCGAGGCAATGAGCAGTTCTTC.

This clonotype showed up just a few times. CDR3 sequence reads: CSVIGRSEAFF. The CDR3 coding sequence is TGCAGCGTTATAGGACGGAGTGAAGCTTTCTTT. The chain joins TRBV29-1 to TRBJ1-1; D not resolved. V was shortened by 5 bases and J by 7 bases, with 11 bases between the two germline ends. The CDR3 is made up of 11 amino acids. Germline-derived CDR1 and CDR2 are SQVTM and ANQGSEA.

The V gene is TRBV7-3, the J gene TRBJ1-1; D remains unclear. Trimming took off 1 base at V and 4 bases at J, with 10 bases between the two ends. Per germline, CDR1 SGHTA and CDR2 FQGTGA. CDR3 length: 14 amino acids. CDR3 in amino acids: CASSLMGTVTEAFF. The CDR3 coding sequence is TGTGCCAGCAGCTTAATGGGTACAGTCACTGAAGCTTTCTTT.

This chain uses TRBV20-1 with TRBJ2-3; D is perhaps TRBD1 or TRBD2 (5 bases each). The CDR3 consists of 14 residues. The V gene lost 5 bases and the J gene lost 5 bases, with 17 bases spanning the gap. Germline V lookup: CDR1 DFQATT, CDR2 SNEGSKA (reference sequence). The CDR3: CSARPGHKIDTQYF. The CDR3 DNA follows: TGCAGTGCTCGACCGGGGCATAAGATAGATACGCAGTATTTT.

The chain has TRBV3-1 and TRBJ1-2; D remains unclear. V was shortened by 2 bases and J by 4 bases, with 14 bases between the two germline ends. The CDR3 sequence is 15 residues long. CDR1 and CDR2 from the germline V gene are LGHDT and YNNKEL (reference sequence). CDR3 DNA sequence: TGTGCCAGCAGCCAAAACAAGGCTTATGCCTATGGCTACACCTTC. Translating it yields CASSQNKAYAYGYTF.

V and J are TRBV6-5 and TRBJ2-1; D is perhaps TRBD1 or TRBD2 (6 bases each). Trimming shortened V by 6 bases and J by 6 bases, and 18 bases separated the two germline ends. The germline V gene encodes CDR1 MNHEY and CDR2 SVGAGI. The CDR3 length is 15 residues. The CDR3 region has the DNA TGTGCCAGCAGCCCGAGGGGGGAACCCAGCAATGAGCAGTTCTTC. Translation gives CASSPRGEPSNEQFF.

This clonotype was detected only a few times. The chain is built from TRBV4-3 and TRBJ2-1; either TRBD1 or TRBD2 may supply D (5 bases each). V lost 3 bases, J lost 9 bases, and 21 bases lay in between. CDR1 is LGHNA, CDR2 YSLEER, per germline. This CDR3 contains 16 residues. CDR3 region: CASSQGPGSLGGEQFF. The CDR3, as DNA: TGCGCCAGCAGCCAGGGACCGGGAAGTCTGGGCGGTGAGCAGTTCTTC.

This clonotype came up many times. A much larger clonotype is one base distant, so this may be a read error. The V gene is TRBV29-1, the J gene TRBJ2-6; D uncertain. Germline CDR1 reads SQVTM; CDR2 reads ANQGSEA. The CDR3 contains 13 residues. V was pared by 6 bases and J by 0 bases, with 6 bases between. CDR3 sequence reads: CSVLSSGANVLTF. CDR3 nucleotide sequence: TGCAGCGTACTGAGCTCTGGGGCCAACGTCCTGACTTTC.